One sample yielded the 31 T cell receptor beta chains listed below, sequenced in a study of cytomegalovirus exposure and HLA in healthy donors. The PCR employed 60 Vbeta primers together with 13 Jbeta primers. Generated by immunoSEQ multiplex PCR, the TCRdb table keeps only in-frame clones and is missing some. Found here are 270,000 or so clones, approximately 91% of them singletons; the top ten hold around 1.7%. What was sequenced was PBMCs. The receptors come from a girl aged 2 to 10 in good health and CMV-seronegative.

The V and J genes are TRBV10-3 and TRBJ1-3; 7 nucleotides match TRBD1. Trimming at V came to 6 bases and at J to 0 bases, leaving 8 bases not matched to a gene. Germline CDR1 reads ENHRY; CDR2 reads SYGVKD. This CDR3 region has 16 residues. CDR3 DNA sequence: TGTGCCATCAGCCTGGACAGGCGGGACTCTGGAAACACCATATATTTT. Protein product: CAISLDRRDSGNTIYF.

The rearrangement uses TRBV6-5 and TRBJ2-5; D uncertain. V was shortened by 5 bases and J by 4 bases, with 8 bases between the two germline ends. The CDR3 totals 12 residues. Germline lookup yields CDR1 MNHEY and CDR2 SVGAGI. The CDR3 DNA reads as TGTGCCAGCAGTATTGTCCTAGAGACCCAGTACTTC. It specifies CASSIVLETQYF.

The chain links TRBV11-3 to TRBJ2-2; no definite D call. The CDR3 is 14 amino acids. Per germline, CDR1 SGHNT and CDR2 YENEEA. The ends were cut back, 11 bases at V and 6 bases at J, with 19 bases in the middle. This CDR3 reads CASGSGVGAGELFF. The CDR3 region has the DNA TGTGCCTCCGGGTCCGGAGTAGGTGCCGGGGAGCTGTTTTTT.

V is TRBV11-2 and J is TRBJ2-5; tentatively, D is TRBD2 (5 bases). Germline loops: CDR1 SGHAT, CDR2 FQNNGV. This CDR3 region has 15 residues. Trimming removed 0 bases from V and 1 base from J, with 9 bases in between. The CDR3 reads CASSLDRGSQETQYF. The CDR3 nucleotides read TGTGCCAGCAGCTTAGATCGTGGGAGCCAAGAGACCCAGTACTTC.

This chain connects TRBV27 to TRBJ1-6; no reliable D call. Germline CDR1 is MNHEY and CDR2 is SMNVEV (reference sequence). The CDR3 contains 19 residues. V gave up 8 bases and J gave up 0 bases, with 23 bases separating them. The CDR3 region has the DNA TGTGCCAGCGGTCCTCACTGGGCATCCGGGAGCTCCTATAATTCACCCCTCCACTTT. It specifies CASGPHWASGSSYNSPLHF.

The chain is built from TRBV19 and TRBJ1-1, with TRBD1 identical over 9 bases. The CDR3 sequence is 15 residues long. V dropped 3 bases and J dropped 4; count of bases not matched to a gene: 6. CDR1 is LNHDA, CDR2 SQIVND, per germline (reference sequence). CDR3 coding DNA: TGTGCCAGTAGTATCCCCCTGGACAGGGGCACTGAAGCTTTCTTT. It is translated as CASSIPLDRGTEAFF.

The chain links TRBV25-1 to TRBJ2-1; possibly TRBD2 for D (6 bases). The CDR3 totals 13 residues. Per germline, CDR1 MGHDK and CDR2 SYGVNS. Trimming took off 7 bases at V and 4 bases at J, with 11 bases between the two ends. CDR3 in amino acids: CASTLGGYNEQFF. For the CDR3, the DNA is TGTGCCAGCACCCTGGGGGGTTACAATGAGCAGTTCTTC.

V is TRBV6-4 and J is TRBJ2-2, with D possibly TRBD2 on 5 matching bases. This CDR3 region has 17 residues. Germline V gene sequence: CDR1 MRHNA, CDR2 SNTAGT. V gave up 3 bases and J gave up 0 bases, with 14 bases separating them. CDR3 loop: CASSETNLIANTGELFF. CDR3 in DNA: TGTGCCAGCAGTGAGACTAACCTTATCGCGAACACCGGGGAGCTGTTTTTT.

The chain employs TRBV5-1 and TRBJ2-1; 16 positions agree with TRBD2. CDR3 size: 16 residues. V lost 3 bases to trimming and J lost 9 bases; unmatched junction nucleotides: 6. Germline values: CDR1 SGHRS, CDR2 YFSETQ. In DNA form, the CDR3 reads TGCGCCAGCAGCTGGGGGACTAGCGGGGGGGCCGTTGAGCAGTTCTTC. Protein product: CASSWGTSGGAVEQFF. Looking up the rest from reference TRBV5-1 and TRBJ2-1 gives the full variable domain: KAGVTQTPRYLIKTRGQQVTLSCSPISGHRSVSWYQQTPGQGLQFLFEYFSETQRNKGNFPGRFSGRQFSNSRSEMNVSTLELGDSALYLCASSWGTSGGAVEQFFGPGTRLTVL.

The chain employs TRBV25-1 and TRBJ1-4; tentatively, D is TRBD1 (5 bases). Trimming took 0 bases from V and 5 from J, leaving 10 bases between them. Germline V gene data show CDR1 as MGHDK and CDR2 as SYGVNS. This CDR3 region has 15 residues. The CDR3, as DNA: TGTGCCAGCAGTGAATATTGGGGCGACAATGAAAAACTGTTTTTT. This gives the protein CASSEYWGDNEKLFF.

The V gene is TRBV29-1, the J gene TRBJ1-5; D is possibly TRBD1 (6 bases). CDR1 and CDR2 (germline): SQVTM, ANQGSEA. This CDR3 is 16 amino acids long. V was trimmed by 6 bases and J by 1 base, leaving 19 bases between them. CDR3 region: CSVGTEGGGSNQPQHF. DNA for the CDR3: TGCAGCGTCGGCACGGAAGGGGGAGGGAGCAATCAGCCCCAGCATTTT.

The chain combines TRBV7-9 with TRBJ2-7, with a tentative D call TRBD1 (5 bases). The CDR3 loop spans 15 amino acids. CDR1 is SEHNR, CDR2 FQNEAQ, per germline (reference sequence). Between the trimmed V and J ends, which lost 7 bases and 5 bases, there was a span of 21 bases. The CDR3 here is CASTVGVGLLHEQYF. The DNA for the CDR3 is TGTGCCAGCACCGTAGGGGTTGGATTGCTCCACGAGCAGTACTTC. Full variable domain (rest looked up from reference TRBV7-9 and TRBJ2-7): DTGVSQNPRHKITKRGQNVTFRCDPISEHNRLYWYRQTLGQGPEFLTYFQNEAQLEKSRLLSDRFSAERPKGSFSTLEIQRTEQGDSAMYLCASTVGVGLLHEQYFGPGTRLTVT.

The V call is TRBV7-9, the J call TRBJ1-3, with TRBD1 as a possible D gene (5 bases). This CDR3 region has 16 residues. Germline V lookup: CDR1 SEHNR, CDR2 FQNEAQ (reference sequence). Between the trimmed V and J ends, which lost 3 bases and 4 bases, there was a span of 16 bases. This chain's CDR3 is CASSLGPGLSGNTIYF. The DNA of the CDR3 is TGTGCCAGCAGCTTGGGGCCCGGTTTATCGGGAAACACCATATATTTT.

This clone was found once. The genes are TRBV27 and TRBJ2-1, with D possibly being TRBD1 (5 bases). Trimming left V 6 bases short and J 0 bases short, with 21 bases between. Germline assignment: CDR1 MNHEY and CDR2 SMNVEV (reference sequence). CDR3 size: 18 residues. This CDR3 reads CASRLRGPLVGSYNEQFF. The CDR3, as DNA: TGTGCCAGCAGACTTAGGGGCCCTCTTGTGGGCTCCTACAATGAGCAGTTCTTC.

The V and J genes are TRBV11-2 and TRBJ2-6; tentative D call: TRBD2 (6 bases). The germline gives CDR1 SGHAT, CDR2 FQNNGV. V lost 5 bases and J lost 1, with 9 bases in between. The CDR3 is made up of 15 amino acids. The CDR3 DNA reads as TGTGCCAGCAGCCGTGGGGGGTCTGGGGCCAACGTCCTGACTTTC. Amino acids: CASSRGGSGANVLTF.

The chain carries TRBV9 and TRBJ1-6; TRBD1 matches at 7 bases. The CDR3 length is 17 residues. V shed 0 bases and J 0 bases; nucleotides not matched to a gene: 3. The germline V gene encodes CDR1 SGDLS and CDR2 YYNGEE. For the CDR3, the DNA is TGTGCCAGCAGCGTAGCGACAGGGAGCTCCTATAATTCACCCCTCCACTTT. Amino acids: CASSVATGSSYNSPLHF.

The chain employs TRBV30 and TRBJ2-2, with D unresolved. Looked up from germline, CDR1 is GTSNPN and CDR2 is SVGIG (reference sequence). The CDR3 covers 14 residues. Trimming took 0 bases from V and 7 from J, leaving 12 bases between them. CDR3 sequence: CAWSVSRKGGELFF. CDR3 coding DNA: TGTGCCTGGAGTGTGTCCAGGAAAGGCGGGGAGCTGTTTTTT.

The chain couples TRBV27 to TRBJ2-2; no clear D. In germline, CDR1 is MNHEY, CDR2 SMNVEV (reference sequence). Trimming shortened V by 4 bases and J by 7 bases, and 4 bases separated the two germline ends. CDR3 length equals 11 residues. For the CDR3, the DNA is TGTGCCAGCAGTTACGGCGGGGAGCTGTTTTTT. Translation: CASSYGGELFF.

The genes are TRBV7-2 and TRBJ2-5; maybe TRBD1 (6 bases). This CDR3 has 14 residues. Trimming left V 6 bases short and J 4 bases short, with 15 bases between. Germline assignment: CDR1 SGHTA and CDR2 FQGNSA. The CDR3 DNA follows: TGTGCCAGCAGTCAATGGGGCAGGGGAGAGACCCAGTACTTC. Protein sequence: CASSQWGRGETQYF. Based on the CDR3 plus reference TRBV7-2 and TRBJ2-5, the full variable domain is GAGVSQSPSNKVTEKGKDVELRCDPISGHTALYWYRQSLGQGLEFLIYFQGNSAPDKSGLPSDRFSAERTGGSVSTLTIQRTQQEDSAVYLCASSQWGRGETQYFGPGTRLLVL.

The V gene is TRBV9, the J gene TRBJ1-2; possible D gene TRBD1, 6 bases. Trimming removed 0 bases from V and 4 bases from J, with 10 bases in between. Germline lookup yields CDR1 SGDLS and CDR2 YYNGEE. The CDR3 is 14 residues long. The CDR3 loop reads CASSVAGQPYGYTF. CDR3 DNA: TGTGCCAGCAGCGTAGCGGGACAACCCTATGGCTACACCTTC.

In nucleotides, the CDR3 is TGTGCCAGCACCATCAGGGGGCCCAATGAAAAACTGTTTTTT. Protein sequence: CASTIRGPNEKLFF. The chain joins TRBV6-5 to TRBJ1-4; TRBD1 matches at 8 bases. From germline, CDR1 is MNHEY and CDR2 SVGAGI. With V trimmed by 7 bases and J by 5 bases, 6 bases remained unmatched. The CDR3 is 14 residues long.

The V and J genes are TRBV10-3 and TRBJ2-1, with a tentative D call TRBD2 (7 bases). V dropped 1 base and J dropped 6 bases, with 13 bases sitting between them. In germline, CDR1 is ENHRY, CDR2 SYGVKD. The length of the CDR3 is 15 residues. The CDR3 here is CAISELIGGGNEQFF. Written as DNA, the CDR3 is TGTGCCATCAGTGAGTTGATAGGGGGGGGCAATGAGCAGTTCTTC.

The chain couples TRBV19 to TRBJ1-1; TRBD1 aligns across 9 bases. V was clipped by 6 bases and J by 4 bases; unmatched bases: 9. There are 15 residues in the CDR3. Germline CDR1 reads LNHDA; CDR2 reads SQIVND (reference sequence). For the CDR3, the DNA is TGTGCCAGTAGGCCTACAGGGGGCGCCGGCACTGAAGCTTTCTTT. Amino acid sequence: CASRPTGGAGTEAFF.

The CDR3 bases are TGTGCCAGCAGCTCTCAGGGACAGGGAAGTGATGAGCAGTTCTTC. Amino acids: CASSSQGQGSDEQFF. This chain uses TRBV11-3 with TRBJ2-1; 9 bases are shared with TRBD1. The V and J ends lost 4 bases and 8 bases, in that order; junction bases with no gene match: 9. CDR3 length: 15 amino acids. Germline values: CDR1 SGHNT, CDR2 YENEEA. Full variable domain (remainder filled in from reference TRBV11-3 and TRBJ2-1): EAGVVQSPRYKIIEKKQPVAFWCNPISGHNTLYWYLQNLGQGPELLIRYENEEAVDDSQLPKDRFSAERLKGVDSTLKIQPAELGDSAVYLCASSSQGQGSDEQFFGPGTRLTVL.

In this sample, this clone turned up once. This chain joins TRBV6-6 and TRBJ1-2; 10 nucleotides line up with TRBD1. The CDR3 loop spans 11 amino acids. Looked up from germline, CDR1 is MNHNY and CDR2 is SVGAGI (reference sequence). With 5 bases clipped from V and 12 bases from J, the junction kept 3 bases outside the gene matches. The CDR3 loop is CASSRQGAHTF. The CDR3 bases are TGTGCCAGCAGTAGACAGGGGGCGCACACCTTC.

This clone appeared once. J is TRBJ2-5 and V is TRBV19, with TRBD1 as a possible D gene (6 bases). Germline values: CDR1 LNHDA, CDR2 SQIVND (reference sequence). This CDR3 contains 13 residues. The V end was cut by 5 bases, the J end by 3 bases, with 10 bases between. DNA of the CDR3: TGTGCCAGTAGTCTCAACAGGGAAGAGACCCAGTACTTC. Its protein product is CASSLNREETQYF.

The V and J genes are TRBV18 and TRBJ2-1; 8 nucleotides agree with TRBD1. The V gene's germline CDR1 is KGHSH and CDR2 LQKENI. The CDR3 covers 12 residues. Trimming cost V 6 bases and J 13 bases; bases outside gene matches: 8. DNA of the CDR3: TGTGCCAGCTCCTACCAGGGGGCCGAACAGTTCTTC. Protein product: CASSYQGAEQFF.

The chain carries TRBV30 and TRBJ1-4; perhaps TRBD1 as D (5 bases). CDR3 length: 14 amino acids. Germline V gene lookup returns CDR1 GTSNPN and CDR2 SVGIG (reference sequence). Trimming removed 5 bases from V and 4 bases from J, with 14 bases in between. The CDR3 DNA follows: TGTGCCTGGGGAGGAGGGGCTATTAATGAAAAACTGTTTTTT. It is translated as CAWGGGAINEKLFF.

CDR3 amino acids: CASSLVGQGEDGYTF. For the CDR3, the DNA is TGTGCCAGCAGCTTGGTTGGGCAGGGGGAGGATGGCTACACCTTC. The chain combines TRBV5-4 with TRBJ1-2, with 7 bases that match TRBD1. This CDR3 contains 15 residues. Trimming at V came to 0 bases and at J to 6 bases, leaving 8 bases not matched to a gene. Germline loops: CDR1 SGHNT, CDR2 YYREEE (reference sequence).

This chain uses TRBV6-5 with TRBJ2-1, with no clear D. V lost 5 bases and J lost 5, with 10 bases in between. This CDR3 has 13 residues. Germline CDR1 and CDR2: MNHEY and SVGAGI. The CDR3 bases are TGTGCCAGCAGTCCTAGATTCCACAATGAGCAGTTCTTC. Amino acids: CASSPRFHNEQFF.

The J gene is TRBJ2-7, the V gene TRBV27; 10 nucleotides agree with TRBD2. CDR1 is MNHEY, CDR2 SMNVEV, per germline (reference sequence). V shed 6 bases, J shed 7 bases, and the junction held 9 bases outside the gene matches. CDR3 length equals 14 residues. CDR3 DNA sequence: TGTGCCAGCAGACTAGCGGGACTGCCTGGAGAGCAGTACTTC. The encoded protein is CASRLAGLPGEQYF.